This T cell receptor beta chain is drawn from a study of CD8+ T cells in alopecia areata. Study results and limitations: Scalp samples also yield sequences from resident alphabeta T cells of normal skin. In lesional scalp, particularly from alopecia totalis/universalis, clonality was higher than in normal scalp. Tofacitinib produced a significant decrease in scalp clonality and in expanded CD8+ clones among the top 100.

cDNA prepared by RNA extraction and subsequent reverse transcription served as the template for sequencing. The table came from immunoSEQ multiplex PCR; TCRdb's copy has only in-frame clones and leaves some out. Among some 100,000 clones listed, 40% to 50% were seen once. Germline V gene data show CDR1 as SGDLS and CDR2 as YYNGEE. Trimming removed 3 bases from V and 0 bases from J, with 13 bases in between. This CDR3 has 16 amino acids. Treatment noted: oral pan-JAK inhibitor, 5-10 mg twice daily. Peripheral blood and lesional scalp punch biopsies came from alopecia areata patients. This clone was counted a few times. Its matching antigen is unknown.

The chain has TRBV9 and TRBJ2-1; D remains ambiguous. The sequence came from a human donor with alopecia areata. This sample comprised CD8+ T cells sorted from blood, obtained at week 24, from a patient treated with tofacitinib. This CDR3 reads CASSGRPPSSYNEQFF. CDR3 in DNA: TGTGCCAGCAGCGGCCGCCCCCCCTCCTCCTACAATGAGCAGTTCTTC.